Listed below are T cell receptor beta chains from one sample, sequenced in a study of T cell responses to AZD1222 COVID-19 vaccine. Assay: immunoSEQ multiplex PCR; the TCRdb copy retains only in-frame clones and omits some. Among tens of thousands of clones listed, approximately 92% were seen once. The input for sequencing was peripheral blood, taken 28 days after the second AZD1222 dose. These receptors were taken from an adult who received the AZD1222 COVID-19 vaccine. Both conserved end residues are part of each CDR3. A D gene is named only where the DNA matches it firmly. The size of a clone is reported for some rows only, either as once, few or many, or as a class for expanded clones.

v_gene: TRBV4-2; j_gene: TRBJ2-2; d_gene: -; len: 17; abundance: -; CDR3aa: CASSQDRAASNTGELFF; CDR3nt: TGTGCCAGCAGCCAAGATCGTGCCGCCTCGAACACCGGGGAGCTGTTTTTT
v_gene: TRBV18; j_gene: TRBJ2-5; d_gene: -; len: 15; abundance: -; CDR3aa: CASSRTRGQEETQYF; CDR3nt: TGTGCCAGCTCAAGAACCCGGGGTCAGGAAGAGACCCAGTACTTC
v_gene: TRBV6-4; j_gene: TRBJ1-5; d_gene: -; len: 13; abundance: -; CDR3aa: CASLTDSNQPQHF; CDR3nt: TGTGCCAGTCTGACAGATAGCAATCAGCCCCAGCATTTT
v_gene: TRBV9; j_gene: TRBJ2-6; d_gene: -; len: 18; abundance: -; CDR3aa: CASSADVRGGAGANVLTF; CDR3nt: TGTGCCAGCAGCGCCGACGTCAGGGGGGGCGCTGGGGCCAACGTCCTGACTTTC
v_gene: TRBV3-1/TRBV3-2; j_gene: TRBJ2-3; d_gene: TRBD2; len: 17; abundance: -; CDR3aa: CASSTRLAGTGTDTQYF; CDR3nt: TGTGCCAGCAGCACCCGACTAGCGGGGACGGGCACAGATACGCAGTATTTT
v_gene: TRBV9; j_gene: TRBJ2-5; d_gene: -; len: 16; abundance: -; CDR3aa: CASSPRAGTAQETQYF; CDR3nt: TGTGCCAGCAGCCCCCGGGCGGGAACTGCCCAAGAGACCCAGTACTTC
v_gene: TRBV4-1; j_gene: TRBJ2-3; d_gene: TRBD1; len: 14; abundance: -; CDR3aa: CASSQGNRGDTQYF; CDR3nt: TGCGCCAGCAGCCAAGGCAACAGGGGCGATACGCAGTATTTT
v_gene: TRBV27; j_gene: TRBJ1-1; d_gene: -; len: 15; abundance: -; CDR3aa: CASSLVNRVGTEAFF; CDR3nt: TGTGCCAGCAGTTTGGTGAACAGGGTAGGCACTGAAGCTTTCTTT
v_gene: TRBV21-1; j_gene: TRBJ2-7; d_gene: -; len: 11; abundance: -; CDR3aa: CASLFRSEQYF; CDR3nt: TGTGCCAGCCTGTTCAGGAGCGAGCAGTACTTC
v_gene: TRBV5-1; j_gene: TRBJ2-7; d_gene: -; len: 14; abundance: -; CDR3aa: CASSQLTSTGEQYF; CDR3nt: TGCGCCAGCAGCCAACTGACATCCACGGGGGAGCAGTACTTC
v_gene: TRBV2; j_gene: TRBJ1-6; d_gene: TRBD1; len: 14; abundance: -; CDR3aa: CASGGDRRNSPLHF; CDR3nt: TGTGCCAGCGGGGGGGACAGGAGGAATTCACCCCTCCACTTT
v_gene: TRBV18; j_gene: TRBJ1-5; d_gene: -; len: 15; abundance: -; CDR3aa: CASSSDRPSNQPQHF; CDR3nt: TGTGCCAGCTCATCGGACAGACCTAGCAATCAGCCCCAGCATTTT
v_gene: TRBV27; j_gene: TRBJ2-7; d_gene: TRBD1; len: 15; abundance: once; CDR3aa: CASSPLQGAMDEQYF; CDR3nt: TGTGCCAGCAGTCCTCTACAGGGGGCGATGGACGAGCAGTACTTC
v_gene: TRBV30; j_gene: TRBJ1-1; d_gene: -; len: 15; abundance: -; CDR3aa: CAWSVLGAANTEAFF; CDR3nt: TGTGCCTGGAGTGTATTAGGTGCCGCTAACACTGAAGCTTTCTTT
v_gene: TRBV27; j_gene: TRBJ1-6; d_gene: -; len: 15; abundance: -; CDR3aa: CASSSRVSYNSPLHF; CDR3nt: TGTGCCAGCAGTTCCAGGGTCTCCTATAATTCACCCCTCCACTTT
v_gene: TRBV6-1; j_gene: TRBJ2-5; d_gene: -; len: 16; abundance: -; CDR3aa: CASSEVGRRGEETQYF; CDR3nt: TGTGCCAGCAGTGAAGTTGGGCGGAGGGGGGAAGAGACCCAGTACTTC
v_gene: TRBV20-1; j_gene: TRBJ2-1; d_gene: -; len: 11; abundance: -; CDR3aa: CSHWGGNEQFF; CDR3nt: TGCAGCCACTGGGGCGGCAATGAGCAGTTCTTC
v_gene: TRBV3-1/TRBV3-2; j_gene: TRBJ2-5; d_gene: TRBD2; len: 17; abundance: once; CDR3aa: CASSQVGVAGPQETQYF; CDR3nt: TGTGCCAGCAGCCAAGTCGGGGTAGCGGGGCCCCAAGAGACCCAGTACTTC
v_gene: TRBV5-1; j_gene: TRBJ2-4; d_gene: TRBD2; len: 18; abundance: -; CDR3aa: CASSLEGTSSFPKNIQYF; CDR3nt: TGCGCCAGCTCCCTTGAGGGGACTAGCTCATTCCCCAAAAACATTCAGTACTTC
v_gene: TRBV3-1/TRBV3-2; j_gene: TRBJ2-1; d_gene: -; len: 13; abundance: -; CDR3aa: CASSQDRLALQFF; CDR3nt: TGTGCCAGCAGCCAAGATCGTCTGGCGTTGCAGTTCTTC
v_gene: TRBV10-3; j_gene: TRBJ1-2; d_gene: TRBD1; len: 13; abundance: once; CDR3aa: CAISTDRDGGYTF; CDR3nt: TGTGCCATCAGTACAGACAGGGATGGTGGCTACACCTTC
v_gene: TRBV19; j_gene: TRBJ1-2; d_gene: -; len: 14; abundance: -; CDR3aa: CASSPRDTLGGYTF; CDR3nt: TGTGCCAGTAGTCCTCGGGACACCCTCGGAGGCTACACCTTC
v_gene: TRBV7-9; j_gene: TRBJ1-2; d_gene: -; len: 13; abundance: -; CDR3aa: CASNSWTGYGYTF; CDR3nt: TGTGCCAGCAACTCGTGGACGGGCTATGGCTACACCTTC
v_gene: TRBV5-1; j_gene: TRBJ2-7; d_gene: -; len: 14; abundance: -; CDR3aa: CASSPREGSYEQYF; CDR3nt: TGCGCCAGCAGCCCACGCGAGGGGAGTTACGAGCAGTACTTC
v_gene: TRBV28; j_gene: TRBJ1-1; d_gene: -; len: 16; abundance: -; CDR3aa: CASSLLGIKSNTEAFF; CDR3nt: TGTGCCAGCAGTTTACTGGGGATAAAGTCGAACACTGAAGCTTTCTTT
v_gene: TRBV6-5; j_gene: TRBJ2-3; d_gene: -; len: 15; abundance: -; CDR3aa: CASKGPYGAGDTQYF; CDR3nt: TGTGCCAGCAAGGGGCCCTACGGGGCGGGGGATACGCAGTATTTT
v_gene: TRBV24-1; j_gene: TRBJ1-2; d_gene: -; len: 15; abundance: -; CDR3aa: CATSDTRGGHYGYTF; CDR3nt: TGTGCCACCAGTGATACCCGCGGAGGGCACTATGGCTACACCTTC
v_gene: TRBV28; j_gene: TRBJ1-1; d_gene: -; len: 15; abundance: -; CDR3aa: CASTFIRQGGTEAFF; CDR3nt: TGTGCCAGCACCTTCATCCGCCAGGGTGGAACTGAAGCTTTCTTT
v_gene: TRBV19; j_gene: TRBJ2-3; d_gene: -; len: 14; abundance: -; CDR3aa: CASSEGGNTDTQYF; CDR3nt: TGTGCCAGTAGTGAGGGGGGTAACACAGATACGCAGTATTTT
v_gene: TRBV6-5; j_gene: TRBJ2-7; d_gene: -; len: 13; abundance: -; CDR3aa: CASSPKGGYEQYF; CDR3nt: TGTGCCAGCAGTCCAAAGGGGGGTTACGAGCAGTACTTC
v_gene: TRBV19; j_gene: TRBJ1-2; d_gene: TRBD1; len: 14; abundance: -; CDR3aa: CASSIFGTVSGYTF; CDR3nt: TGTGCCAGTAGTATCTTTGGGACAGTGAGTGGCTACACCTTC
v_gene: TRBV7-8; j_gene: TRBJ1-1; d_gene: -; len: 13; abundance: -; CDR3aa: CASGGPRAAEAFF; CDR3nt: TGTGCCAGCGGAGGGCCGAGGGCGGCTGAAGCTTTCTTT
v_gene: TRBV7-8; j_gene: TRBJ1-4; d_gene: -; len: 16; abundance: -; CDR3aa: CASSQRGSGPNEKLFF; CDR3nt: TGTGCCAGCAGCCAAAGGGGGTCAGGACCTAATGAAAAACTGTTTTTT
v_gene: TRBV13; j_gene: TRBJ1-3; d_gene: -; len: 14; abundance: -; CDR3aa: CASSPTGRANTIYF; CDR3nt: TGTGCCAGCAGCCCTACGGGCAGGGCGAACACCATATATTTT
v_gene: TRBV9; j_gene: TRBJ1-2; d_gene: -; len: 14; abundance: -; CDR3aa: CASSVGGGRHGYTF; CDR3nt: TGTGCCAGCAGCGTAGGAGGGGGTCGGCATGGCTACACCTTC